In its sample, the clone carrying this T cell receptor beta chain was seen a few times. Antigen specificity is unknown. Germline is not matched at one junction end, which may reflect a read error. Germline loops: CDR1 ENHRY, CDR2 SYGVKD. There are 15 residues in the CDR3. Unique molecular identifiers featured in how the TCRbeta library was prepared. TCRdb reprocessed the PCR reads via MiXCR and lists one record per CDR3 protein. The table has around 110,000 distinct CDR3 sequences, about 9.4% seen once. The source of the sample is a study of T-cell reconstitution after alpha-beta-depleted transplantation in children. Notes on the study in general: Certain patients had high TCRbeta diversity at day 60, and it came from recipient T cells and thymic progenitors that survived.

The V call is TRBV10-3, the J call TRBJ2-3, with 13 bases aligning to TRBD2. This material consisted of PBMCs, taken before TCRalphabeta/CD19-depleted stem cell transplant. The receptor's source is a boy between 2 and 10 years old with acute lymphoblastic leukemia, due to receive a stem cell transplant. The CDR3 nucleotides read TGTGCCATCAGTGAGCCGCTTGGGACTAGCGGGAATTTGGATTTT. This gives the protein CAISEPLGTSGNLDF.